The 32 T cell receptor beta chains given below trace back to one sample, sequenced in a study of OX40 agonist ivuxolimab in advanced cancers. Produced via immunoSEQ multiplex PCR; TCRdb's table is partial and in-frame only. The profile shows about 53,000 clones, 70% to 90% of them singletons. The sequences come from CD4+ or CD8+ T cells sorted from blood, collected in a trial of the OX40 agonist ivuxolimab. These receptors were taken from an adult with an advanced solid tumor such as melanoma, head and neck, liver or kidney cancer.

The chain is built from TRBV5-1 and TRBJ2-7, with D perhaps being TRBD1 or TRBD2 (5 bases each). Germline loops: CDR1 SGHRS, CDR2 YFSETQ. This CDR3 is built from 15 residues. Trimming shortened V by 4 bases and J by 2 bases, and 16 bases separated the two germline ends. CDR3 protein: CASSAGHRGPYEQYF. The CDR3, as DNA: TGCGCCAGCAGCGCCGGACACCGAGGGCCCTACGAGCAGTACTTC.

This sequence joins TRBV7-6 and TRBJ2-3; no definite D call. V lost 1 base and J 2 bases, leaving 10 bases between the germline ends. The CDR3 consists of 15 residues. CDR1 and CDR2 from the germline V gene are SGHVS and FNYEAQ. CDR3: CASSLGPTFTDTQYF. As DNA, the CDR3 is TGTGCCAGCAGCTTAGGCCCGACCTTCACAGATACGCAGTATTTT.

This clone was detected only once. The rearrangement links TRBV11-2 to TRBJ2-7; no definite D call. The CDR3 is 12 amino acids. V was shortened by 5 bases and J by 4 bases, with 9 bases between the two germline ends. Germline V lookup: CDR1 SGHAT, CDR2 FQNNGV. The CDR3 DNA follows: TGTGCCAGCAGCCCCAGATATTACGAGCAGTACTTC. Protein sequence: CASSPRYYEQYF.

V gene TRBV30 combines with J gene TRBJ2-2; no clear D. The germline CDR1 and CDR2 sequences are GTSNPN and SVGIG (reference sequence). The CDR3 covers 15 residues. Trimming pared 0 bases from V and 2 bases from J, leaving 10 bases between. The DNA of the CDR3 is TGTGCCTGGAGTGTGGCAGAGATAAACACCGGGGAGCTGTTTTTT. Translated, it gives CAWSVAEINTGELFF.

V usage is TRBV30 and J usage is TRBJ1-5, with D unclear. Trimming took off 2 bases at V and 5 bases at J, with 10 bases between the two ends. The germline CDR1 and CDR2 sequences are GTSNPN and SVGIG (reference sequence). This CDR3 comprises 13 residues. The CDR3 here is CAWSKFPDQPQHF. CDR3 nucleotides: TGTGCCTGGAGTAAATTCCCTGATCAGCCCCAGCATTTT.

This rearrangement joins TRBV2 to TRBJ1-1; D call uncertain. Germline V gene data show CDR1 as SNHLY and CDR2 as FYNNEI. V gave up 5 bases and J gave up 2 bases, with 9 bases separating them. The CDR3 is made up of 13 amino acids. CDR3 region: CASSTESNTEAFF. The CDR3 coding sequence is TGTGCCAGCAGTACAGAGAGCAACACTGAAGCTTTCTTT.

This clone showed up just once. This rearrangement joins TRBV19 to TRBJ1-2, with TRBD1 as a possible D gene (6 bases). This CDR3 is 14 amino acids long. From germline, CDR1 is LNHDA and CDR2 SQIVND (reference sequence). V was clipped by 4 bases and J by 6 bases, with 15 bases between them. DNA of the CDR3: TGTGCCAGTAGTAATCGACGGGGGGCAGATGGCTACACCTTC. Translating it yields CASSNRRGADGYTF.

This clone was counted once. The chain employs TRBV7-9 and TRBJ1-4; D call uncertain. The germline V gene has CDR1 SEHNR and CDR2 FQNEAQ (reference sequence). The CDR3 runs to 14 residues. Trimming shortened V by 1 base and J by 6 bases, and 9 bases separated the two germline ends. The CDR3 here is CASSLGGIDEKLFF. The CDR3 DNA follows: TGTGCCAGCAGCTTAGGCGGGATTGATGAAAAACTGTTTTTT.

This clone was recorded a few times. The chain has TRBV5-1 and TRBJ1-1; D is perhaps TRBD1 (6 bases). Germline CDR1 and CDR2: SGHRS and YFSETQ. CDR3 size: 15 residues. V was pared by 3 bases and J by 2 bases, with 14 bases between. CDR3 nucleotide sequence: TGCGCCAGCAGCTCACAGGGAGGTGGAAACACTGAAGCTTTCTTT. It is translated as CASSSQGGGNTEAFF.

The chain is built from TRBV30 and TRBJ2-3; perhaps TRBD1 as D (6 bases). CDR1 is GTSNPN and CDR2 is SVGIG in the germline V gene (reference sequence). The V end was cut by 5 bases, the J end by 4 bases, with 16 bases between. This CDR3 spans 14 amino acids. The DNA of the CDR3 is TGTGCCTGGGAGGAAGGGGGACGACCAGATACGCAGTATTTT. Protein sequence: CAWEEGGRPDTQYF. Based on the CDR3 plus reference TRBV30 and TRBJ2-3, the full variable domain is SQTIHQWPATLVQPVGSPLSLECTVEGTSNPNLYWYRQAAGRGLQLLFYSVGIGQISSEVPQNLSASRPQDRQFILSSKKLLLSDSGFYLCAWEEGGRPDTQYFGPGTRLTVL.

J is TRBJ1-3 and V is TRBV5-4; TRBD1 is a possible D gene (5 bases). Between the trimmed V and J ends, which lost 4 bases and 0 bases, there was a span of 11 bases. This CDR3 region has 15 residues. Germline V gene lookup returns CDR1 SGHNT and CDR2 YYREEE (reference sequence). CDR3 sequence: CASSRDGGSGNTIYF. The CDR3 nucleotides are TGTGCCAGCAGCCGGGACGGGGGCTCTGGAAACACCATATATTTT.

The table lists this clone with a few counts. The chain uses TRBV6-1 and TRBJ1-1; D not certain. Germline assignment: CDR1 MNHNS and CDR2 SASEGT. Between the trimmed V and J ends, which lost 2 bases and 1 base, there was a span of 5 bases. The CDR3 is 13 amino acids. DNA for the CDR3: TGTGCCAGCAGTGAACGGGGGAACACTGAAGCTTTCTTT. Translated: CASSERGNTEAFF.

The V gene is TRBV19, the J gene TRBJ2-7; 7 nucleotides line up with TRBD1. The germline gives CDR1 LNHDA, CDR2 SQIVND (reference sequence). V was pared by 4 bases and J by 2 bases, with 5 bases of the junction left unmatched. CDR3 size: 14 residues. The CDR3 region is CASSSRGGPYEQYF. In nucleotides, the CDR3 is TGTGCCAGTAGTAGTAGAGGGGGCCCCTACGAGCAGTACTTC. The complete variable domain, with remaining parts taken from reference TRBV19 and TRBJ2-7, reads DGGITQSPKYLFRKEGQNVTLSCEQNLNHDAMYWYRQDPGQGLRLIYYSQIVNDFQKGDIAEGYSVSREKKESFPLTVTSAQKNPTAFYLCASSSRGGPYEQYFGPGTRLTVT.

The V gene is TRBV6-1, the J gene TRBJ1-5; 9 bases match TRBD1. V gave up 6 bases and J gave up 3 bases; unmatched junction bases: 6. The germline CDR1 and CDR2 sequences are MNHNS and SASEGT. The CDR3 extends over 15 amino acids. The CDR3, as DNA: TGTGCCAGCAGGCTCGACAGGGGGGACAATCAGCCCCAGCATTTT. This sequence encodes CASRLDRGDNQPQHF.

This rearrangement joins TRBV11-3 to TRBJ2-5; TRBD2 aligns across 14 bases. Per germline, CDR1 SGHNT and CDR2 YENEEA. The CDR3 consists of 20 residues. V gave up 3 bases and J gave up 4 bases; unmatched junction bases: 16. The CDR3 protein is CASSFPLTRTSGRSLETQYF. The CDR3 bases are TGTGCCAGCAGCTTTCCCCTTACCCGGACTAGCGGGAGGTCGTTAGAGACCCAGTACTTC.

The rearrangement links TRBV27 to TRBJ2-5; no clear D. Trimming removed 6 bases from V and 5 bases from J, with 19 bases in between. Germline V gene data show CDR1 as MNHEY and CDR2 as SMNVEV (reference sequence). This CDR3 contains 15 residues. The CDR3 region has the DNA TGTGCCAGCAGCCGCCCTGGGAAGCCCGGGGAGACCCAGTACTTC. Its translation is CASSRPGKPGETQYF.

This clone has more than one count but fewer than ten. The chain has TRBV30 and TRBJ1-4; D gene unclear. The germline V and J ends were trimmed by 7 bases and 10 bases, with 22 bases remaining between them. CDR1 and CDR2 (germline): GTSNPN, SVGIG (reference sequence). There are 14 residues in the CDR3. The CDR3 DNA is TGTGCCTTAAACCCAGAGCCCTCGATAGGAAAACTGTTTTTT. Its translation is CALNPEPSIGKLFF.

V and J are TRBV25-1 and TRBJ2-3; D is uncertain. Trimming left V 2 bases short and J 5 bases short, with 5 bases between. Germline assignment: CDR1 MGHDK and CDR2 SYGVNS. The CDR3 is made up of 12 amino acids. In nucleotides, the CDR3 is TGTGCCAGCAGTGAAAGGGTAGATACGCAGTATTTT. Protein sequence: CASSERVDTQYF.

V and J are TRBV6-1 and TRBJ1-2; 8 bases are a match to TRBD1. The CDR3 spans 15 residues. V was clipped by 4 bases and J by 3 bases; unmatched bases: 7. Germline V lookup: CDR1 MNHNS, CDR2 SASEGT. CDR3 DNA: TGTGCCAGCAGTGGTCAGGGGGCGGGGGACTATGGCTACACCTTC. It specifies CASSGQGAGDYGYTF.

The chain carries TRBV7-9 and TRBJ1-1; 7 bases map to TRBD1. V lost 5 bases, J lost 3 bases, and 6 bases stayed unmatched. Germline values: CDR1 SEHNR, CDR2 FQNEAQ (reference sequence). The CDR3 length is 14 residues. This CDR3 is CASSRLQGYTEAFF. CDR3 coding DNA: TGTGCCAGCAGCCGTTTACAGGGGTACACTGAAGCTTTCTTT.

Comment on this clone: At the DNA level, this CDR3 is encoded by other sequences in the same sample as well. V usage is TRBV5-3 and J usage is TRBJ2-3; D gene ambiguous. TRBV5-3 is noted as an ORF with a role that remains uncertain. The V gene lost 2 bases and the J gene lost 2 bases, with 15 bases spanning the gap. CDR3 size: 16 residues. CDR3 DNA: TGTGCCAGAAGCTTCGGTCGACGGCCCCTCACAGATACGCAGTATTTT. Translation: CARSFGRRPLTDTQYF.

This clone is deemed medium-sized. The chain combines TRBV2 with TRBJ2-7; unclear D gene. The V end was cut by 3 bases, the J end by 0 bases, with 6 bases between. Germline assignment: CDR1 SNHLY and CDR2 FYNNEI. The CDR3 loop spans 13 amino acids. As DNA, the CDR3 is TGTGCCAGCAGTGAGGCGGCCTCCTACGAGCAGTACTTC. Translating gives CASSEAASYEQYF.

The J gene is TRBJ1-5, the V gene TRBV6-1, with no clear D. Trimming took 5 bases from V and 0 from J, leaving 11 bases between them. This CDR3 is built from 15 residues. Germline CDR1 and CDR2: MNHNS and SASEGT. CDR3 residues: CASSSRWGSNQPQHF. The CDR3 coding sequence is TGTGCCAGCAGTAGCCGGTGGGGTAGCAATCAGCCCCAGCATTTT.

The J gene is TRBJ2-2, the V gene TRBV5-1; D ambiguous. Germline CDR1 and CDR2: SGHRS and YFSETQ. The V end was cut by 4 bases, the J end by 0 bases, with 4 bases between. The CDR3 is 13 amino acids. The CDR3 here is CASSGANTGELFF. CDR3 nucleotide sequence: TGCGCCAGCAGCGGCGCGAACACCGGGGAGCTGTTTTTT.

This clone was counted once. This sequence joins TRBV5-1 and TRBJ1-3, with 8 bases aligning to TRBD1. Germline V gene lookup returns CDR1 SGHRS and CDR2 YFSETQ. The CDR3 sequence is 15 residues long. With V trimmed by 3 bases and J by 0 bases, 2 bases remained unmatched. The CDR3 here is CASSSTGDSGNTIYF. CDR3 in DNA: TGCGCCAGCAGCTCGACAGGGGACTCTGGAAACACCATATATTTT.

V and J are TRBV2 and TRBJ2-3; 9 bases align to TRBD1. CDR3 length: 14 amino acids. From germline, CDR1 is SNHLY and CDR2 FYNNEI. V gave up 4 bases and J gave up 6 bases; unmatched junction bases: 5. CDR3 bases: TGTGCCAGCAGTGCAGGGACAGGGACCGATACGCAGTATTTT. This sequence encodes CASSAGTGTDTQYF.

Written as DNA, the CDR3 is TGTGCCAGCAGTGAACACAGGGTGGATTCTGGAAACACCATATATTTT. Protein: CASSEHRVDSGNTIYF. This chain uses TRBV6-1 with TRBJ1-3; TRBD1 might be the D (6 bases). V was cut by 2 bases and J by 1 base, with 12 bases left in between. Germline CDR1 is MNHNS and CDR2 is SASEGT. The CDR3 consists of 16 residues.

Concerning this clone: One end of the junction fails to match germline, which may point to a read error. This chain uses TRBV7-7 with TRBJ2-1; weak D call: TRBD2 (6 bases). There are 15 residues in the CDR3. CDR1 is SSHAT, CDR2 FNYEAQ, per germline (reference sequence). The CDR3 DNA reads as TGTGCTAGCAGCTTAGCGGTGAGCTCCTACAATGAGCAGTTCTTC. Protein product: CASSLAVSSYNEQFF.

The CDR3 sequence is CASSFGQEETQYF. The CDR3 DNA reads TGTGCCAGCAGCTTCGGACAGGAAGAGACCCAGTACTTC. The chain is built from TRBV5-6 and TRBJ2-5, with TRBD1 matching over 7 bases. From germline, CDR1 is SGHDT and CDR2 YYEEEE. The V and J ends lost 2 bases and 3 bases, in that order; junction bases with no gene match: 1. The CDR3 runs to 13 residues.

The J gene is TRBJ2-3, the V gene TRBV6-1; 9 positions agree with TRBD2. This CDR3 is built from 17 residues. Trimming cost V 0 bases and J 2 bases; bases outside gene matches: 6. CDR1 and CDR2 from the germline V gene are MNHNS and SASEGT. In DNA, the CDR3 is TGTGCCAGCAGTGAAGCCCAGACTAGCGGACTCACAGATACGCAGTATTTT. Residues: CASSEAQTSGLTDTQYF.

The chain links TRBV10-3 to TRBJ2-2, with D unresolved. This CDR3 has 11 amino acids. The germline V gene has CDR1 ENHRY and CDR2 SYGVKD. The V gene lost 3 bases and the J gene lost 6 bases, with 2 bases spanning the gap. For the CDR3, the DNA is TGTGCCATCAGTGAAGCCGGGGAGCTGTTTTTT. Amino acid sequence: CAISEAGELFF.

This clone was seen only once. Compared with germline, one end of the junction differs, possibly owing to a read error. The chain joins TRBV30 to TRBJ2-6, with D possibly matching TRBD2 (6 bases). The CDR3 is made up of 13 amino acids. In germline, CDR1 is GTSNPN, CDR2 SVGIG (reference sequence). The CDR3 region has the DNA TGTGCCTGGGCAGCCGGGGGACCCGTCAATATTCGATTC. It is translated as CAWAAGGPVNIRF. Using reference TRBV30 and TRBJ2-6 for the parts outside the CDR3, the full variable domain is SQTIHQWPATLVQPVGSPLSLECTVEGTSNPNLYWYRQAAGRGLQLLFYSVGIGQISSEVPQNLSASRPQDRQFILSSKKLLLSDSGFYLCAWAAGGPVNIRFGAGSRLTVL.